The T cell receptor beta chain described here comes from a study of CD8 T cells in Susac syndrome. When the RNA was reverse transcribed, random hexamers were used with an input of 0.5 to 1 ug. MiXCR, run by TCRdb on the immunoSEQ multiplex PCR reads, gives a single entry per CDR3 protein. Here the sample spans roughly 330,000 distinct CDR3 sequences, about 92% being singletons. Germline CDR1 is MNHNS and CDR2 is SASEGT. The ends were cut back, 5 bases at V and 3 bases at J, with 10 bases in the middle. CDR3 length: 14 amino acids. This receptor was identified in a human donor with multiple sclerosis. The material sequenced was CD4+ T cells from PBMCs. The V and J genes are TRBV6-1 and TRBJ2-2; D possibly corresponds to TRBD2 (6 bases). This CDR3 is CASSSPGDTGELFF. CDR3 bases: TGTGCCAGCAGTTCGCCGGGAGACACCGGGGAGCTGTTTTTT.